Listed below are T cell receptor beta chains from one sample, sequenced in a study of T cell responses to AZD1222 COVID-19 vaccine. Assay: immunoSEQ multiplex PCR; the TCRdb copy retains only in-frame clones and omits some. The sample holds tens of thousands of clones; 85% to 90% are singletons and the top ten take about 9.4%. The sequenced sample was peripheral blood, obtained on day 0 of AZD1222 vaccination. The origin of the receptors is an adult in good health. The CDR3 runs from the conserved cysteine through the conserved F or W. The D gene is left open where the match is weak. Size is omitted from some rows. Given values are once, few, many or a class for expanded clones.

cdr3_nt: TGTGCCAGCAGTTACCAGAGTGGCGGACAGGGAGAAAAACTGTTTTTT
cdr3_aa: CASSYQSGGQGEKLFF
j_call: TRBJ1-4
v_call: TRBV28
d_call: TRBD1
cdr3_length: 16
clone_size: once

cdr3_nt: TGCGCCAGCAGCCGGTCCCAGGTCTCCGGAAACACCATATATTTT
cdr3_aa: CASSRSQVSGNTIYF
j_call: TRBJ1-3
v_call: TRBV4-1
d_call: -
cdr3_length: 15
clone_size: -

cdr3_nt: TGTGCCAGCAGCCCGACTAGCGGGCTTTCCCCCTACGAGCAGTACTTC
cdr3_aa: CASSPTSGLSPYEQYF
j_call: TRBJ2-7
v_call: TRBV7-2
d_call: TRBD2
cdr3_length: 16
clone_size: -

cdr3_nt: TGTGCTAGCAGCTCAGATTCGGGGGCCAGGGGCACTGAAGCTTTCTTT
cdr3_aa: CASSSDSGARGTEAFF
j_call: TRBJ1-1
v_call: TRBV7-7
d_call: -
cdr3_length: 16
clone_size: -

cdr3_nt: TGCGCCAGCAGCTGGGGGGCTTCGCTCAACACTGAAGCTTTCTTT
cdr3_aa: CASSWGASLNTEAFF
j_call: TRBJ1-1
v_call: TRBV5-1
d_call: -
cdr3_length: 15
clone_size: -

cdr3_nt: TGTGCCAGCAGCTCGGAACAGGGTTTTGGGACTGAAGCTTTCTTT
cdr3_aa: CASSSEQGFGTEAFF
j_call: TRBJ1-1
v_call: TRBV5-6
d_call: -
cdr3_length: 15
clone_size: -

cdr3_nt: TGTGCCAGCAGCTTAGATCTCAACCAGCCCCAGCATTTT
cdr3_aa: CASSLDLNQPQHF
j_call: TRBJ1-5
v_call: TRBV7-2
d_call: -
cdr3_length: 13
clone_size: few

cdr3_nt: TGTGCCAGCAGGACTGGACTAGCGGACCAAGGGACCCAGTACTTC
cdr3_aa: CASRTGLADQGTQYF
j_call: TRBJ2-5
v_call: TRBV27
d_call: TRBD2
cdr3_length: 15
clone_size: -

cdr3_nt: TGCAGCGTGGGGGGCCCGGTGGAGACCCAGTACTTC
cdr3_aa: CSVGGPVETQYF
j_call: TRBJ2-5
v_call: TRBV29-1
d_call: -
cdr3_length: 12
clone_size: once

cdr3_nt: TGTGCCAGCAGAGACCCCCGGGGGGGGCAGTACTTC
cdr3_aa: CASRDPRGGQYF
j_call: TRBJ2-7
v_call: TRBV6-5
d_call: TRBD2
cdr3_length: 12
clone_size: -

cdr3_nt: TGTGCCAGCAGCTTGGGAGGGCCTAATGAAAAACTGTTTTTT
cdr3_aa: CASSLGGPNEKLFF
j_call: TRBJ1-4
v_call: TRBV5-6
d_call: -
cdr3_length: 14
clone_size: once

cdr3_nt: TGTGCCAGCCAAGGCTTCCGGGGGATCGGGGAGCTGTTTTTT
cdr3_aa: CASQGFRGIGELFF
j_call: TRBJ2-2
v_call: TRBV2
d_call: -
cdr3_length: 14
clone_size: -

cdr3_nt: TGTGCCAGCAGCTTTCTCCGGGAACCCCGCTACACCTTC
cdr3_aa: CASSFLREPRYTF
j_call: TRBJ1-2
v_call: TRBV7-8
d_call: -
cdr3_length: 13
clone_size: few

cdr3_nt: TGTGCCAGCAGCTCCCGGGACAGGGTCACCGGGGAGCTGTTTTTT
cdr3_aa: CASSSRDRVTGELFF
j_call: TRBJ2-2
v_call: TRBV11-3
d_call: TRBD1
cdr3_length: 15
clone_size: -

cdr3_nt: TGTGCCAGCAGCTTTCAGGCCGGGGGGCCTCCCTACAATGAGCAGTTCTTC
cdr3_aa: CASSFQAGGPPYNEQFF
j_call: TRBJ2-1
v_call: TRBV7-2
d_call: -
cdr3_length: 17
clone_size: -

cdr3_nt: TGTGCCAGCTGGGGGGGGCCCCCCTACGAGCAGTACTTC
cdr3_aa: CASWGGPPYEQYF
j_call: TRBJ2-7
v_call: TRBV28
d_call: -
cdr3_length: 13
clone_size: few

cdr3_nt: TGCAGCGTCAGCGCTTTAGGACGTAGGTATGAGCAGTTCTTC
cdr3_aa: CSVSALGRRYEQFF
j_call: TRBJ2-1
v_call: TRBV29-1
d_call: -
cdr3_length: 14
clone_size: once

cdr3_nt: TGTGCCAGTAGTTCACTCGGAGGAGGGGGCTATGGCTACACCTTC
cdr3_aa: CASSSLGGGGYGYTF
j_call: TRBJ1-2
v_call: TRBV19
d_call: -
cdr3_length: 15
clone_size: -

cdr3_nt: TGCGCCAGCAGCTACGCTGGGGATAGGGCTGGCCGCGGCTACACCTTC
cdr3_aa: CASSYAGDRAGRGYTF
j_call: TRBJ1-2
v_call: TRBV5-1
d_call: -
cdr3_length: 16
clone_size: -

cdr3_nt: TGCGCCAGCAGCCCGTCGGGGCGGCAAGAGACCCAGTACTTC
cdr3_aa: CASSPSGRQETQYF
j_call: TRBJ2-5
v_call: TRBV5-1
d_call: -
cdr3_length: 14
clone_size: -

cdr3_nt: TGTGCCAGCAGTCGACCCGGGGAGAACTATGGCTACACCTTC
cdr3_aa: CASSRPGENYGYTF
j_call: TRBJ1-2
v_call: TRBV6-5
d_call: -
cdr3_length: 14
clone_size: -

cdr3_nt: TGTGCCAACCGGGGGGCTGCCTATAATTCACCCCTCCACTTT
cdr3_aa: CANRGAAYNSPLHF
j_call: TRBJ1-6
v_call: TRBV28
d_call: -
cdr3_length: 14
clone_size: -

cdr3_nt: TGTGCCAGCAGCCCCGGACAGTTGAACACTGAAGCTTTCTTT
cdr3_aa: CASSPGQLNTEAFF
j_call: TRBJ1-1
v_call: TRBV7-2
d_call: -
cdr3_length: 14
clone_size: -

cdr3_nt: TGTGCCAGCAGCCCCTCCCTAGCCTACAATGAGCAGTTCTTC
cdr3_aa: CASSPSLAYNEQFF
j_call: TRBJ2-1
v_call: TRBV28
d_call: -
cdr3_length: 14
clone_size: -

cdr3_nt: TGTGCCTGGAGTCCCTTTAGCGGGACTGTCCATGAGCAGTTCTTC
cdr3_aa: CAWSPFSGTVHEQFF
j_call: TRBJ2-1
v_call: TRBV30
d_call: TRBD2
cdr3_length: 15
clone_size: -

cdr3_nt: TGTGCCAGTACAGACTCTCCGACAGGGGGGTTCTACGAGCAGTACTTC
cdr3_aa: CASTDSPTGGFYEQYF
j_call: TRBJ2-7
v_call: TRBV19
d_call: TRBD1
cdr3_length: 16
clone_size: -

cdr3_nt: TGTGCCAGCAGTTACCCGCTCAGCCGGGGCTTTTATGGCTACACCTTC
cdr3_aa: CASSYPLSRGFYGYTF
j_call: TRBJ1-2
v_call: TRBV6-5
d_call: -
cdr3_length: 16
clone_size: -

cdr3_nt: TGTGCCAGCAGCGTAGGACTAGCGGGAGAAGAGACCCAGTACTTC
cdr3_aa: CASSVGLAGEETQYF
j_call: TRBJ2-5
v_call: TRBV9
d_call: TRBD2
cdr3_length: 15
clone_size: -

cdr3_nt: TGTGCCAGCAGCTTAGGGGGAACCAGCTACGAGCAGTACTTC
cdr3_aa: CASSLGGTSYEQYF
j_call: TRBJ2-7
v_call: TRBV7-9
d_call: -
cdr3_length: 14
clone_size: -

cdr3_nt: TGTGCCAGCAGCCAAAGGACAGGCACAGATACGCAGTATTTT
cdr3_aa: CASSQRTGTDTQYF
j_call: TRBJ2-3
v_call: TRBV3-1/TRBV3-2
d_call: -
cdr3_length: 14
clone_size: -

cdr3_nt: TGTGCCAGCAGCTTAGGTTTTGGCAGGGAGGAGCCCCAGCATTTT
cdr3_aa: CASSLGFGREEPQHF
j_call: TRBJ1-5
v_call: TRBV7-8
d_call: -
cdr3_length: 15
clone_size: few

cdr3_nt: TGTGCCAGCATCCCGGAGGGGACTGGAAACACCATATATTTT
cdr3_aa: CASIPEGTGNTIYF
j_call: TRBJ1-3
v_call: TRBV6-5
d_call: -
cdr3_length: 14
clone_size: once

cdr3_nt: TGTGCCATCAGTGAAGCCAGTGGGAGCTCCTACGAGCAGTACTTC
cdr3_aa: CAISEASGSSYEQYF
j_call: TRBJ2-7
v_call: TRBV10-3
d_call: -
cdr3_length: 15
clone_size: -

cdr3_nt: TGTGCCAGCAGCCCTCTGGGCATCAGCTCTGGAAACACCATATATTTT
cdr3_aa: CASSPLGISSGNTIYF
j_call: TRBJ1-3
v_call: TRBV3-1/TRBV3-2
d_call: -
cdr3_length: 16
clone_size: -

cdr3_nt: TGTGCCAGCAGCCATCACGCCGGGACAGGGGCCAACACCGGGGAGCTGTTTTTT
cdr3_aa: CASSHHAGTGANTGELFF
j_call: TRBJ2-2
v_call: TRBV3-1/TRBV3-2
d_call: TRBD1
cdr3_length: 18
clone_size: -

cdr3_nt: TGTGCCAGCAGCGCGACAGGGTCCGGAAACACCATATATTTT
cdr3_aa: CASSATGSGNTIYF
j_call: TRBJ1-3
v_call: TRBV6-5
d_call: TRBD1
cdr3_length: 14
clone_size: -

cdr3_nt: TGTGCCTGGACAGGGTTTGGGTATGGCTACACCTTC
cdr3_aa: CAWTGFGYGYTF
j_call: TRBJ1-2
v_call: TRBV30
d_call: -
cdr3_length: 12
clone_size: few

cdr3_nt: TGTGCCAGCAGCCGGGAGGAACGTACTGAAGCTTTCTTT
cdr3_aa: CASSREERTEAFF
j_call: TRBJ1-1
v_call: TRBV3-1/TRBV3-2
d_call: -
cdr3_length: 13
clone_size: -

cdr3_nt: TGTGCCTGGAGTGTACGAGGGGGCGCACGTCATGGCTACACCTTC
cdr3_aa: CAWSVRGGARHGYTF
j_call: TRBJ1-2
v_call: TRBV30
d_call: TRBD1
cdr3_length: 15
clone_size: -

cdr3_nt: TGTGCCAGTAGACCCGGGACACTAACGGGCTACACCTTC
cdr3_aa: CASRPGTLTGYTF
j_call: TRBJ1-2
v_call: TRBV19
d_call: -
cdr3_length: 13
clone_size: once

cdr3_nt: TGTGCCAGCAGCCAAGAGTGGGCGTCCTACGAGCAGTACTTC
cdr3_aa: CASSQEWASYEQYF
j_call: TRBJ2-7
v_call: TRBV3-1/TRBV3-2
d_call: -
cdr3_length: 14
clone_size: -

cdr3_nt: TGTGCCAGCAGTTACTCGAGCGGGAGGGTCAACGAGCAGTACTTC
cdr3_aa: CASSYSSGRVNEQYF
j_call: TRBJ2-7
v_call: TRBV6-5
d_call: TRBD2
cdr3_length: 15
clone_size: -

cdr3_nt: TGTGCCAGCGTAAACTTTTGGTCGTCGACAGGCTGGGACACTGAAGCTTTCTTT
cdr3_aa: CASVNFWSSTGWDTEAFF
j_call: TRBJ1-1
v_call: TRBV7-2
d_call: -
cdr3_length: 18
clone_size: -

cdr3_nt: TGTGCCAGCAGCTTAAGCGGTACCCAAAACATTCAGTACTTC
cdr3_aa: CASSLSGTQNIQYF
j_call: TRBJ2-4
v_call: TRBV7-3
d_call: -
cdr3_length: 14
clone_size: once

cdr3_nt: TGTGCCAGCAGCCGGCAGCGGGAGGGCCTCCAGCAGTACTTC
cdr3_aa: CASSRQREGLQQYF
j_call: TRBJ2-7
v_call: TRBV27
d_call: TRBD2
cdr3_length: 14
clone_size: -

cdr3_nt: TGTGCCAGCAGTCTAGGACAGCCCCTAGCCAAAAACATTCAGTACTTC
cdr3_aa: CASSLGQPLAKNIQYF
j_call: TRBJ2-4
v_call: TRBV28
d_call: -
cdr3_length: 16
clone_size: -

cdr3_nt: TGTGCCAGCAGCTTGGAAAGGGCTAGAATGAATTCACCCCTCCACTTT
cdr3_aa: CASSLERARMNSPLHF
j_call: TRBJ1-6
v_call: TRBV5-6
d_call: -
cdr3_length: 16
clone_size: -

cdr3_nt: TGTGCCAGCAGTCTGGTAGGGGGCGCGGGAAACACCGGGGAGCTGTTTTTT
cdr3_aa: CASSLVGGAGNTGELFF
j_call: TRBJ2-2
v_call: TRBV6-6
d_call: -
cdr3_length: 17
clone_size: few

cdr3_nt: TGCGCCAGCAGTAAGACTAGCGGGAGGGCCAATGAGCAGTTCTTC
cdr3_aa: CASSKTSGRANEQFF
j_call: TRBJ2-1
v_call: TRBV10-1
d_call: TRBD2
cdr3_length: 15
clone_size: once

cdr3_nt: TGTGCCAGTACCCGTAAGGACTATACTGAAGCTTTCTTT
cdr3_aa: CASTRKDYTEAFF
j_call: TRBJ1-1
v_call: TRBV19
d_call: -
cdr3_length: 13
clone_size: -

cdr3_nt: TGTGCCAGCAGCCCCCGGGACCTCGATGGAGGTGAGCAGTTCTTC
cdr3_aa: CASSPRDLDGGEQFF
j_call: TRBJ2-1
v_call: TRBV5-4
d_call: -
cdr3_length: 15
clone_size: -

cdr3_nt: TGCACCAGCAGCCAAGATGACAGTTGGAGGGCTTTCTTT
cdr3_aa: CTSSQDDSWRAFF
j_call: TRBJ1-1
v_call: TRBV1
d_call: -
cdr3_length: 13
clone_size: -

cdr3_nt: TGTGCCACCAGCACGAGACAGGAGGCCTACGAGCAGTACTTC
cdr3_aa: CATSTRQEAYEQYF
j_call: TRBJ2-7
v_call: TRBV15
d_call: -
cdr3_length: 14
clone_size: -

cdr3_nt: TGTGCCAGCAGCTCCGACAGGGAAGGGGTGAACACTGAAGCTTTCTTT
cdr3_aa: CASSSDREGVNTEAFF
j_call: TRBJ1-1
v_call: TRBV7-7
d_call: TRBD1
cdr3_length: 16
clone_size: -

cdr3_nt: TGTGCCAGCGGACAGGAGTCCCCTAGCGAGCAGTACTTC
cdr3_aa: CASGQESPSEQYF
j_call: TRBJ2-7
v_call: TRBV6-6
d_call: TRBD1
cdr3_length: 13
clone_size: -

cdr3_nt: TGTGCCAGCAGCCAGGACAGGGGGCTTTACAATGAGCAGTTCTTC
cdr3_aa: CASSQDRGLYNEQFF
j_call: TRBJ2-1
v_call: TRBV7-9
d_call: TRBD1
cdr3_length: 15
clone_size: once

cdr3_nt: TGTGCCAGCAGCCAAAGGGACACGGGTAGGAGAGGCTACACCTTC
cdr3_aa: CASSQRDTGRRGYTF
j_call: TRBJ1-2
v_call: TRBV7-6
d_call: -
cdr3_length: 15
clone_size: -

cdr3_nt: TGTGCCAGCAGTTACCGGCACAGGGGAAGTGGTGGCTACACCTTC
cdr3_aa: CASSYRHRGSGGYTF
j_call: TRBJ1-2
v_call: TRBV6-5
d_call: TRBD1
cdr3_length: 15
clone_size: -

cdr3_nt: TGCGCCAGCAGTGGCCTGGGACTAGCGGGGAACACCGGGGAGCTGTTTTTT
cdr3_aa: CASSGLGLAGNTGELFF
j_call: TRBJ2-2
v_call: TRBV10-1
d_call: TRBD2
cdr3_length: 17
clone_size: -